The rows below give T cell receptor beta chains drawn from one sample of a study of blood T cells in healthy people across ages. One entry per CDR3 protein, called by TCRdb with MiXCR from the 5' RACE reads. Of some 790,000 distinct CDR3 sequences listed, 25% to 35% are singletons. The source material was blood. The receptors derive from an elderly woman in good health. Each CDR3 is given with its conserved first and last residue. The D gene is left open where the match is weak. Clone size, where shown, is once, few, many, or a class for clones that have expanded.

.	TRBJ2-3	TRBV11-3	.	CASSLLGATSTDTQYF	TGTGCCAGCAGCTTATTAGGTGCTACTAGCACAGATACGCAGTATTTT
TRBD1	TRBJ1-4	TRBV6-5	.	CASSLAPIRGRGQEKLFF	TGTGCCAGCAGTTTGGCCCCTATTCGCGGGAGGGGGCAGGAAAAACTGTTTTTT
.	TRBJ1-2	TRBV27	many	CASRRDTLNYGYTF	TGTGCCAGCAGGAGGGACACCTTAAACTATGGCTACACCTTC
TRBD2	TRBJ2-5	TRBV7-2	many	CASSLTGGGLKETQYF	TGTGCCAGCAGCTTAACGGGCGGGGGGCTTAAAGAGACCCAGTACTTC
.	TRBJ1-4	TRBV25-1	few	CASSEFRGTLGEKLFF	TGTGCCAGCAGTGAATTTAGGGGTACGTTAGGCGAAAAACTGTTTTTT
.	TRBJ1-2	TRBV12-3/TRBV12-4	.	CAGSFAVLENSLYGYTF	TGTGCCGGCAGTTTTGCCGTCCTCGAAAACTCTTTATATGGCTACACCTTC
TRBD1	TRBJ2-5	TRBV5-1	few	CASSLVTGGDWKETQYF	TGCGCCAGCAGCTTGGTTACAGGGGGCGATTGGAAAGAGACCCAGTACTTC
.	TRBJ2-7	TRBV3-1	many	CASSPGQLEQYF	TGTGCCAGCAGCCCAGGACAGCTAGAGCAGTACTTC
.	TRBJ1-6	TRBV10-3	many	CAISGIETRNSPLHF	TGTGCCATCAGTGGGATAGAGACGAGGAATTCACCCCTCCACTTT
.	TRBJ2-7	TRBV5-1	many	CASSLQGSTYEQYF	TGCGCCAGCAGCTTGCAGGGGTCGACCTACGAGCAGTACTTC
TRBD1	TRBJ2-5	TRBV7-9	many	CASSLNGQGRETQYF	TGTGCCAGCAGCTTAAATGGACAGGGAAGGGAGACCCAGTACTTC
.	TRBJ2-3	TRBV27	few	CASTHGRGGDTQYF	TGTGCCAGCACCCACGGCAGGGGGGGGGATACGCAGTATTTT
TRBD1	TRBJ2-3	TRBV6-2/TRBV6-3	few	CASRDRGSTDTQYF	TGTGCCAGCAGAGACAGGGGGAGCACAGATACGCAGTATTTT
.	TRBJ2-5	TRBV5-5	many	CASSPAGVRETQYF	TGTGCCAGCAGCCCGGCCGGGGTCCGGGAGACCCAGTACTTC
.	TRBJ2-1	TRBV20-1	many	CSASTLSNEQFF	TGCAGTGCTAGTACCCTCAGCAATGAGCAGTTCTTC
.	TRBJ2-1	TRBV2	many	CASSEVTSSYNEQFF	TGTGCCAGCAGTGAAGTCACCAGCTCCTACAATGAGCAGTTCTTC
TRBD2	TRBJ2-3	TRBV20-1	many	CSARDLYRAGGRSGADTQYF	TGCAGTGCTAGAGATCTCTATCGAGCGGGGGGGCGTTCGGGAGCAGATACGCAGTATTTT
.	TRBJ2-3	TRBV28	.	CASSFSRDPDTQYF	TGTGCCAGCAGCTTCTCCCGGGATCCAGATACGCAGTATTTT
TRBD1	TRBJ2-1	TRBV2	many	CASSRQGSYNEQFF	TGTGCCAGCTCGCGACAGGGTTCCTACAATGAGCAGTTCTTC
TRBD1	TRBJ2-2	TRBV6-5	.	CASRDRTGTGNTGELFF	TGTGCCAGCAGAGACAGAACCGGGACAGGGAACACCGGGGAGCTGTTTTTT
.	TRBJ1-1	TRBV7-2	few	CASSLSGISLTEAFF	TGTGCCAGCAGCTTGTCAGGAATCAGCCTCACTGAAGCTTTCTTT